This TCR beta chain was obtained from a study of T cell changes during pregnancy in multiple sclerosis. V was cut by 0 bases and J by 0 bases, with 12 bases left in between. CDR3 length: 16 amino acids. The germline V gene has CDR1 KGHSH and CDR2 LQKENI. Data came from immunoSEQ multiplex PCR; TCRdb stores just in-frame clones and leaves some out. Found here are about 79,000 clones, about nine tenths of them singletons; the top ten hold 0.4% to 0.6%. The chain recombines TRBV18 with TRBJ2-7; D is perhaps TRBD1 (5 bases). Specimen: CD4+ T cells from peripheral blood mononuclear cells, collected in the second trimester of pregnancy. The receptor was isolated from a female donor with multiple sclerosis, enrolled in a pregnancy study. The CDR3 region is CASSPPNRHRSYEQYF. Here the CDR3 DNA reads TGTGCCAGCTCACCACCGAACAGGCACCGCTCCTACGAGCAGTACTTC. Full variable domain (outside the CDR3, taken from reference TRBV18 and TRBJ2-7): NAGVMQNPRHLVRRRGQEARLRCSPMKGHSHVYWYRQLPEEGLKFMVYLQKENIIDESGMPKERFSAEFPKEGPSILRIQQVVRGDSAAYFCASSPPNRHRSYEQYFGPGTRLTVT.